This TCR beta chain was sequenced during a study of molecular identifiers for immune sequencing clone quantification. A word on this clonotype: The antigen remains undetermined.

Between the trimmed V and J ends, which lost 3 bases and 1 base, there was a span of 10 bases. This CDR3 has 16 residues. Germline lookup yields CDR1 MGHRA and CDR2 YSYEKL. For naive CD8 T cells, sorting used the CD8+CD4-CCR7+CD45RA+ phenotype. For bulk TCR libraries, previously described methods and listed TCR primers were used. MiXCR, run by TCRdb on the PCR reads, gives a single entry per CDR3 protein. Among about half a million distinct CDR3 sequences listed, about 26% were seen once. Overall study results and limits: Clones of above 20 RNA copies carried over 98% of effector molecules; in naive cells they carried under 1%.

The chain has TRBV4-1 and TRBJ1-6; D is unclear. Input material: naive CD8+ T cells from blood, with Jurkat cell RNA spiked in. Indicated subset: FACS-sorted CD8+CD4-CCR7+CD45RA+ naive T cells. This clonotype was sampled from a human donor in good health. Some libraries in this study had Jurkat cell RNA spiked in. The CDR3 spells CASSHTTVSYNSPLHF. CDR3 nucleotides: TGCGCCAGCAGCCACACCACGGTTTCCTATAATTCACCCCTCCACTTT.